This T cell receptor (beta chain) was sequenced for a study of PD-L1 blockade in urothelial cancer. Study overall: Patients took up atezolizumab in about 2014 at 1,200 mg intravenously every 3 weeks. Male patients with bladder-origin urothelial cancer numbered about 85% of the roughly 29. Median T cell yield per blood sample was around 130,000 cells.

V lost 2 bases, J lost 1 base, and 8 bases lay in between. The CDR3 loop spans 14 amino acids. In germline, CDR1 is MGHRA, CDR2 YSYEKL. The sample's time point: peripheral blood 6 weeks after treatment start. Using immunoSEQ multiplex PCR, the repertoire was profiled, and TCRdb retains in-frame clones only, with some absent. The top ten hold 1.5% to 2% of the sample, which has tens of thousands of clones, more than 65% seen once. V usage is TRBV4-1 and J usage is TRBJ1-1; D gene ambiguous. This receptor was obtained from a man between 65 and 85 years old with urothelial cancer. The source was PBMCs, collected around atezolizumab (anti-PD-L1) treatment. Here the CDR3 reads CASSQFFSNTEAFF. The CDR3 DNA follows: TGCGCCAGCAGCCAATTTTTCTCGAACACTGAAGCTTTCTTT.